This T cell receptor beta chain was recovered during a study of cytomegalovirus exposure and HLA in healthy donors. The PCR used 60 Vbeta and 13 Jbeta primers. Sequencing was performed with immunoSEQ multiplex PCR; in TCRdb, only in-frame clones are kept and a portion is missing. The top ten hold approximately 2.1% of the sample, which has about 170,000 clones, around 80% seen once. With V trimmed by 6 bases and J by 3 bases, 1 base remained unmatched. CDR1 and CDR2 (germline): SQVTM, ANQGSEA. This CDR3 is built from 12 residues. The sequenced sample was PBMCs. This rearrangement joins TRBV29-1 to TRBJ2-2; 7 nucleotides agree with TRBD2. The clonotype originates from a male donor in good health and CMV-seronegative. CDR3 protein: CSVGGYTGELFF. Written as DNA, the CDR3 is TGCAGCGTGGGAGGGTACACCGGGGAGCTGTTTTTT.